These 15 T cell receptor beta chains came from one sample sequenced in a study of CD8 T cells in Susac syndrome. The authors reverse transcribed about 0.5 to 1 ug RNA with random hexamers. Each CDR3 protein gets one entry after TCRdb re-called the immunoSEQ multiplex PCR reads with MiXCR. This table holds roughly 80,000 distinct CDR3 sequences, approximately 93% found once. The sample taken for sequencing was CD8+ T cells from PBMCs. These receptors all stem from a human donor with Susac syndrome.

The chain links TRBV2 to TRBJ2-6, with TRBD1 matching 9 bases. CDR1 and CDR2 (germline): SNHLY, FYNNEI. The CDR3 is made up of 16 amino acids. Germline trimming cut 4 bases from V and 4 bases from J; bases unmatched to any gene: 5. The chain's CDR3 is CASSGDRARGANVLTF. The DNA for the CDR3 is TGTGCCAGCAGTGGGGACAGGGCCAGGGGGGCCAACGTCCTGACTTTC.

The rearrangement uses TRBV9 and TRBJ1-1, with D unresolved. V shed 0 bases and J shed 1 base, with 7 bases lying between them. Germline V gene data show CDR1 as SGDLS and CDR2 as YYNGEE. The CDR3 extends over 14 amino acids. This CDR3 reads CASSVAPQNTEAFF. CDR3 DNA sequence: TGTGCCAGCAGCGTAGCCCCTCAGAACACTGAAGCTTTCTTT.

The chain carries TRBV19 and TRBJ2-7; D is possibly TRBD2 (6 bases). The CDR3 consists of 13 residues. V lost 6 bases, J lost 7 bases, and 16 bases lay in between. Germline V lookup: CDR1 LNHDA, CDR2 SQIVND (reference sequence). The CDR3 sequence: CASSDVGGKEQYF. Written as DNA, the CDR3 is TGTGCCAGTAGCGACGTGGGGGGTAAAGAGCAGTACTTC.

CDR3 nucleotide sequence: TGTGCCAGCAGTTTATCGACCTCTGGGGCCAACGTCCTGACTTTC. Translation: CASSLSTSGANVLTF. The chain links TRBV27 to TRBJ2-6; D is undetermined. The germline V gene has CDR1 MNHEY and CDR2 SMNVEV (reference sequence). The CDR3 sequence is 15 residues long. The ends were cut back, 0 bases at V and 0 bases at J, with 3 bases in the middle.

The V and J genes are TRBV5-1 and TRBJ2-7; 7 bases agree with TRBD1. Germline trimming cut 3 bases from V and 3 bases from J; bases unmatched to any gene: 12. The CDR3 totals 16 residues. The germline V gene has CDR1 SGHRS and CDR2 YFSETQ. The DNA of the CDR3 is TGCGCCAGCAGCTCGGGACAGATGGTCCTAGACTACGAGCAGTACTTC. Translating it yields CASSSGQMVLDYEQYF.

The chain joins TRBV27 to TRBJ2-3, with D unclear. The CDR3 contains 16 residues. V was trimmed by 4 bases and J by 0 bases, leaving 14 bases between them. Germline CDR1 MNHEY, CDR2 SMNVEV (reference sequence). CDR3 in amino acids: CASSSWNSPSTDTQYF. DNA of the CDR3: TGTGCCAGCAGTTCGTGGAATAGCCCAAGCACAGATACGCAGTATTTT.

In nucleotides, the CDR3 is TGTGCCAGCAGCCCGACTGAACTCTCTGGGGCCAACGTCCTGACTTTC. Translation gives CASSPTELSGANVLTF. The chain couples TRBV3-1 to TRBJ2-6; D is unclear. This CDR3 comprises 16 residues. Per germline, CDR1 LGHDT and CDR2 YNNKEL (reference sequence). Trimming cost V 4 bases and J 0 bases, with 10 bases left between them.

The chain employs TRBV14 and TRBJ2-1, with D unresolved. CDR1 and CDR2 from the germline V gene are SGHDN and FVKESK. V was shortened by 2 bases and J by 0 bases, with 5 bases between the two germline ends. CDR3 length equals 14 residues. CDR3 in DNA: TGTGCCAGCAGCCAACCGGACTCCTACAATGAGCAGTTCTTC. This translates into CASSQPDSYNEQFF.

V gene TRBV7-3 combines with J gene TRBJ2-6; no definite D call. V was pared by 4 bases and J by 1 base, with 8 bases between. The CDR3 is 15 residues long. In germline, CDR1 is SGHTA, CDR2 FQGTGA. The CDR3 DNA reads TGTGCCAGCAGCTCCCCTAGTTCTGGGGCCAACGTCCTGACTTTC. Protein: CASSSPSSGANVLTF.

The chain employs TRBV4-2 and TRBJ2-7; unclear D gene. V shed 5 bases and J shed 1 base, with 6 bases lying between them. The CDR3 loop spans 12 amino acids. Germline CDR1 reads LGHNA; CDR2 reads YNFKEQ. The CDR3 DNA is TGTGCCAGCAGCGATATTTCCTACGAGCAGTACTTC. Translation gives CASSDISYEQYF.

The chain recombines TRBV7-9 with TRBJ2-7; the D is unclear. The V gene's germline CDR1 is SEHNR and CDR2 FQNEAQ (reference sequence). The CDR3 has 12 residues. Trimming removed 3 bases at V and 6 bases at J, with 9 bases between. The CDR3 DNA reads as TGTGCCAGCAGCTTTAAAGTCGGCGAGCAGTACTTC. Its protein product is CASSFKVGEQYF.

The gene calls are TRBV9 and TRBJ1-4, with a weak D call TRBD1 (5 bases). CDR1 is SGDLS, CDR2 YYNGEE, per germline. V lost 4 bases to trimming and J lost 3 bases, with 16 bases between them. The CDR3 runs to 16 residues. The CDR3 here is CASSPSSGVSNEKLFF. In DNA, the CDR3 is TGTGCCAGCAGCCCCTCGTCGGGGGTGTCTAATGAAAAACTGTTTTTT.

The V and J genes are TRBV19 and TRBJ1-2; 7 bases are a match to TRBD1. The junction had 6 bases not matched to a gene; V was cut back by 7 bases and J by 4 bases. Germline assignment: CDR1 LNHDA and CDR2 SQIVND (reference sequence). The CDR3 has 13 residues. CDR3 DNA: TGTGCCAGTACCTCAGGGGGTGTCTATGGCTACACCTTC. Translation: CASTSGGVYGYTF.

The chain links TRBV3-1 to TRBJ2-2; TRBD2 matches at 8 bases. The V gene end was trimmed by 0 bases and the J gene end by 1 base; junction bases not matched to a gene: 4. Germline CDR1 is LGHDT and CDR2 is YNNKEL (reference sequence). This CDR3 contains 17 residues. CDR3: CASSQEGGGRNTGELFF. The CDR3 nucleotides are TGTGCCAGCAGCCAAGAAGGCGGGGGGAGGAACACCGGGGAGCTGTTTTTT.

The chain is built from TRBV6-2 or TRBV6-3 and TRBJ2-7, with 11 bases matching TRBD1. CDR1 and CDR2 (germline): MNHEY, SVGEGT. The CDR3 is 18 residues long. After removal of 6 bases from V and 2 bases from J, the junction contained 15 bases not matched to a gene. The CDR3 DNA is TGTGCCAGCAGGCCCGCGGGACAGGGGGTAGCTCCTACCTACGAGCAGTACTTC. It specifies CASRPAGQGVAPTYEQYF.